This T cell receptor beta chain was obtained from a study of beta chain features in type 1 diabetes. Sequencing targeted expressed TCRB transcripts, as all isolated RNA had been reverse transcribed. The protocol was immunoSEQ multiplex PCR, while the TCRdb copy is restricted to in-frame clones and leaves out a portion. The sample has more than 250,000 clones; about 13% are singletons. Study results and caveats: The similarity of naive, central memory and Treg TCRB repertoires appeared greater among patients than among healthy donors. Reads derived from cDNA could over-represent cells showing high TCR expression. It was not settled here whether HLA type affects TCRB rearrangement. Moderate but significant shortening of TCRB CDR3s was recorded in all four CD4+ subsets from Type 1 diabetes patients.

On this clone: Its antigen remains unidentified.

The specimen sequenced was naive CD4+ T cells from blood. The TCR sequence derives from a man aged 25 to 40 with type 1 diabetes.

CDR3 amino acids: CASRLQLAGSYNEQFF. DNA of the CDR3: TGTGCCAGCAGGCTTCAACTAGCGGGCTCCTACAATGAGCAGTTCTTC. This chain links TRBV11-1 with TRBJ2-1, with TRBD2 identical over 9 bases. The V gene's germline CDR1 is SGHAT and CDR2 FQDESV (reference sequence). The J segment lost 0 bases and the V segment lost 6 bases, leaving 6 bases of the junction unmatched. The CDR3 is 16 residues long. Full variable domain (outside the CDR3, taken from reference TRBV11-1 and TRBJ2-1): EAEVAQSPRYKITEKSQAVAFWCDPISGHATLYWYRQILGQGPELLVQFQDESVVDDSQLPKDRFSAERLKGVDSTLKIQPAELGDSAMYLCASRLQLAGSYNEQFFGPGTRLTVL.